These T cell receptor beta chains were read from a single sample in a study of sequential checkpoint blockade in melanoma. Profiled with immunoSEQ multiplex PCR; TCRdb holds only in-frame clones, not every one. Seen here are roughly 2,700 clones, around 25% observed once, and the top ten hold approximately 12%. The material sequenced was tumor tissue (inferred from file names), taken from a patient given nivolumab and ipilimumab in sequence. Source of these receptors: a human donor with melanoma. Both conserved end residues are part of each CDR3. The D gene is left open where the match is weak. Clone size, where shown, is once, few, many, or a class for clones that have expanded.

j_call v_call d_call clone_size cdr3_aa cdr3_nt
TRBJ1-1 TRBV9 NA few CASSRGSTEAFF TGTGCCAGCAGCAGGGGCTCGACTGAAGCTTTCTTT
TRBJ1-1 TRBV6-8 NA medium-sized CASSGARVGTEAFF TGTGCCAGCAGTGGAGCCCGCGTCGGCACTGAAGCTTTCTTT
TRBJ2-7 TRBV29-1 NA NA CSVEGVRESSYEQYF TGCAGCGTTGAAGGAGTTAGGGAGAGCTCCTACGAGCAGTACTTC
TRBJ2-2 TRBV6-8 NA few CASSSGQWNTGELFF TGTGCCAGCAGTAGTGGACAGTGGAACACCGGGGAGCTGTTTTTT
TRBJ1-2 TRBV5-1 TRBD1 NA CASTLGDRGPRTNYGYTF TGCGCCAGCACCCTGGGGGACAGGGGGCCGCGAACTAACTATGGCTACACCTTC
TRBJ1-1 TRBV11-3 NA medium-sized CASSSFGGLNTEAFF TGTGCCAGCAGCTCCTTTGGGGGATTGAACACTGAAGCTTTCTTT
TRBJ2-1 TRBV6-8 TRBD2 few CATRSLAGEGEQFF TGTGCCACCCGATCCCTGGCCGGGGAGGGTGAGCAGTTCTTC
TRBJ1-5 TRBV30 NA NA CAWSIYSNQPQHF TGTGCCTGGAGTATTTATAGCAATCAGCCCCAGCATTTT
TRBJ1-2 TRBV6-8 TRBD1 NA CASSYGTGTYGYTF TGTGCCAGCAGTTACGGGACAGGGACGTACGGCTACACCTTC
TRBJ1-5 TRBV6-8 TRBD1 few CASSILRGDSFQPQHF TGTGCCAGCAGCATCCTACGTGGGGACAGCTTTCAGCCCCAGCATTTT
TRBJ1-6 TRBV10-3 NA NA CAISESGDVVGNSPLHF TGTGCCATCAGTGAGTCAGGGGACGTCGTAGGTAATTCACCCCTCCACTTT
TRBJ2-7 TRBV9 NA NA CASSRGGTSYEQYF TGTGCCAGCTCGAGGGGGGGGACCTCCTACGAGCAGTACTTC
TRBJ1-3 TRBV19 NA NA CASSPSLTVFAGNTIYF TGTGCCAGTAGTCCATCACTGACAGTTTTTGCTGGAAACACCATATATTTT
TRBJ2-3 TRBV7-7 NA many CASSLEGPLVGDTQYF TGTGCCAGCAGCTTGGAGGGCCCCCTCGTGGGAGATACGCAGTATTTT
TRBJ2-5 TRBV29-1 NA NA CSVDRGLPSETQYF TGCAGCGTTGACCGCGGACTCCCATCAGAGACCCAGTACTTC
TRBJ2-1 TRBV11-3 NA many CASRGRTAHNEQFF TGTGCCAGCAGAGGGAGGACCGCCCACAATGAGCAGTTCTTC
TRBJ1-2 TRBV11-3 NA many CASSLAGLGMDYGYTF TGTGCCAGCAGCTTGGCCGGTCTAGGGATGGACTATGGCTACACCTTC
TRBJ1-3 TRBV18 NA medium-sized CASSPDVLPGNTIYF TGTGCCAGCTCACCGGACGTGTTACCCGGAAACACCATATATTTT
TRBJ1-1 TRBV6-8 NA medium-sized CASRRPTGLNTEAFF TGTGCCAGCAGAAGACCTACAGGGTTAAACACTGAAGCTTTCTTT
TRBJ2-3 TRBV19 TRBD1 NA CASSVQGVRTDTQYF TGTGCCAGTAGTGTACAGGGGGTACGCACAGATACGCAGTATTTT
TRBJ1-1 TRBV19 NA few CASSPARAEAFF TGTGCCAGTAGCCCTGCGCGCGCTGAAGCTTTCTTT
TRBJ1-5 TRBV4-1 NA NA CASSQVLRGDQPQHF TGCGCCAGCAGCCAAGTTTTGAGGGGGGATCAGCCCCAGCATTTT
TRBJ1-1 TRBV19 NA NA CASNRARNTEAFF TGTGCCAGCAATAGAGCCAGAAACACTGAAGCTTTCTTT
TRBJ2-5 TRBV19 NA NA CASSTVSVGETQYF TGTGCCAGTAGTACCGTCTCTGTCGGGGAGACCCAGTACTTC
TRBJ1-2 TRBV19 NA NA CASLGVYGYTF TGTGCCAGTTTAGGGGTCTATGGCTACACCTTC
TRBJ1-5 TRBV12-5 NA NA CASKLGSTNQPQHF TGTGCCAGCAAATTAGGCAGTACCAATCAGCCCCAGCATTTT
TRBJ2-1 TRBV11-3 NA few CASSLTPTVHEQFF TGTGCCAGCAGCTTAACCCCCACCGTACATGAGCAGTTCTTC
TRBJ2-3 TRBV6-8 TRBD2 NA CASSKTSGEFTDTQYF TGTGCCAGCAGTAAGACTAGCGGGGAGTTCACAGATACGCAGTATTTT
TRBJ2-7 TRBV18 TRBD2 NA CASSPNRRGGTYEQYF TGTGCCAGCTCACCCAACAGACGGGGGGGCACCTACGAGCAGTACTTC
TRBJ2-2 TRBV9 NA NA CASSGGPVAGELFF TGTGCCAGCAGCGGGGGGCCCGTAGCAGGGGAGCTGTTTTTT
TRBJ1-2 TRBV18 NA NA CASARQVYGYTF TGTGCCAGCGCCCGACAGGTCTATGGCTACACCTTC
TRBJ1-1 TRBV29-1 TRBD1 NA CSAPGGVANTEAFF TGCAGCGCTCCAGGGGGGGTGGCGAACACTGAAGCTTTCTTT
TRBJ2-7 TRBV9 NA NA CASSVGVRQDNEQYF TGTGCCAGCAGCGTAGGGGTCAGGCAGGACAACGAGCAGTACTTC
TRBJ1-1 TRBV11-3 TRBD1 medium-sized CASSFGTGVLNTEAFF TGTGCCAGCAGCTTTGGGACAGGGGTTCTGAACACTGAAGCTTTCTTT
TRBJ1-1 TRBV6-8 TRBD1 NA CATHQGAGTEAFF TGTGCCACCCATCAGGGGGCAGGGACTGAAGCTTTCTTT
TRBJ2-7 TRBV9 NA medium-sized CASSVGQASYEQYF TGTGCCAGCAGCGTAGGCCAGGCCTCCTACGAGCAGTACTTC
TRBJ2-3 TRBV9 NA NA CASRSPGAGTDTQYF TGTGCCAGCAGGTCACCGGGAGCAGGCACAGATACGCAGTATTTT
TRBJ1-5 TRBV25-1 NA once CASSEYGSNQPQHF TGTGCCAGCAGTGAATATGGGAGCAATCAGCCCCAGCATTTT
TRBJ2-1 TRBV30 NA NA CAWGQGNYNEQFF TGTGCCTGGGGGCAGGGCAACTACAATGAGCAGTTCTTC
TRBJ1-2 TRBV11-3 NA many CASSRGQGDYGYTF TGTGCCAGCAGTAGGGGCCAGGGAGACTATGGCTACACCTTC
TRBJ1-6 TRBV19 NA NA CASRGAGFNSPLHF TGTGCCAGTAGGGGAGCAGGGTTTAATTCACCCCTCCACTTT
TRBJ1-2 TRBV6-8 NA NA CASRVGSYGYTF TGTGCCAGCAGAGTCGGGTCCTATGGCTACACCTTC
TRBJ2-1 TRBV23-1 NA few CASSLGGGGEQFF TGCGCCAGCAGCTTAGGTGGGGGTGGTGAGCAGTTCTTC
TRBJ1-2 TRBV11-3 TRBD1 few CASSSNGDRGLNGYTF TGTGCCAGCAGCTCAAACGGGGACAGGGGATTAAATGGCTACACCTTC
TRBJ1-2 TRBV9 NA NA CASSVAGSGYGYTF TGTGCCAGCAGCGTAGCGGGGTCGGGCTATGGCTACACCTTC
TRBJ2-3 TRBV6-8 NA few CASSYSRLPPGTDTQYF TGTGCCAGCAGTTACTCCAGACTCCCTCCTGGGACAGATACGCAGTATTTT
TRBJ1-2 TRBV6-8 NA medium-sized CASSQETGDYGYTF TGTGCCAGCAGTCAAGAGACAGGTGATTATGGCTACACCTTC
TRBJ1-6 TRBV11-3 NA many CASSSQGGGNSPLHF TGTGCCAGCAGCTCCCAGGGAGGGGGGAATTCACCCCTCCACTTT
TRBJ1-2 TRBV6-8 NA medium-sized CASSYSAGARGYTF TGTGCCAGCAGTTACTCGGCGGGGGCTCGGGGCTACACCTTC
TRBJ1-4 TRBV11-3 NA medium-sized CASSPIGTFGEKLFF TGTGCCAGCAGCCCGATTGGGACTTTCGGTGAAAAACTGTTTTTT
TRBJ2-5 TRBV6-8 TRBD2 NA CASSYSGGEWETQYF TGTGCCAGCAGTTACTCCGGGGGGGAGTGGGAGACCCAGTACTTC
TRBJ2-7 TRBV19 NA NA CASSTPGLILEQYF TGTGCCAGTAGTACCCCGGGACTTATTCTCGAGCAGTACTTC
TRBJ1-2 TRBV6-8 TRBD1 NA CASSWDRGRNGYTF TGTGCCAGCAGTTGGGACAGGGGGCGGAATGGCTACACCTTC
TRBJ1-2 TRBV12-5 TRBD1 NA CASSGQGNYGYTF TGTGCTAGCTCGGGACAGGGGAACTATGGCTACACCTTC
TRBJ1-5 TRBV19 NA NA CASSILYTNSNQPQHF TGTGCCAGTAGTATCCTCTACACCAATAGCAATCAGCCCCAGCATTTT
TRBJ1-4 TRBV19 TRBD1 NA CASNAGQTNEKLFF TGTGCCAGTAACGCGGGACAGACTAATGAAAAACTGTTTTTT
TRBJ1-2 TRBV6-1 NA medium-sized CASSEDGTYYGYTF TGTGCCAGCAGTGAAGACGGTACCTACTATGGCTACACCTTC
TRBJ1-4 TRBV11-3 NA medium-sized CASSQQGSNEKLFF TGTGCCAGCAGCCAACAGGGCTCTAATGAAAAACTGTTTTTT